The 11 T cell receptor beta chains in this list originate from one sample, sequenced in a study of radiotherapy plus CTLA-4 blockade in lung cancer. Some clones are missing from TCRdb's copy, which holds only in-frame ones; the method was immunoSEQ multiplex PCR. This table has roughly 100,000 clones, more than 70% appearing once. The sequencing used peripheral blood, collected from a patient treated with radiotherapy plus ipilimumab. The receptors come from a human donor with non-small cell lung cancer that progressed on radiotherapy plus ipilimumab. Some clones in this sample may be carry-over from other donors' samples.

CDR3 amino acids: CASSEPPGPYNSPLHF. The DNA for the CDR3 is TGTGCCAGCAGTGAACCCCCAGGTCCCTATAATTCACCCCTCCACTTT. The V and J genes are TRBV6-1 and TRBJ1-6, with D unresolved. CDR1 and CDR2 from the germline V gene are MNHNS and SASEGT. The CDR3 loop spans 16 amino acids. Trimming left V 2 bases short and J 2 bases short, with 10 bases between.

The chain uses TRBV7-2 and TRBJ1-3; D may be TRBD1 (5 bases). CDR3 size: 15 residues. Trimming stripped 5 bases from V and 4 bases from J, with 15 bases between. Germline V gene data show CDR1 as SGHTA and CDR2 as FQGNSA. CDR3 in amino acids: CASSPTWGAGNTIYF. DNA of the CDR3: TGTGCCAGCAGCCCCACGTGGGGCGCGGGAAACACCATATATTTT.

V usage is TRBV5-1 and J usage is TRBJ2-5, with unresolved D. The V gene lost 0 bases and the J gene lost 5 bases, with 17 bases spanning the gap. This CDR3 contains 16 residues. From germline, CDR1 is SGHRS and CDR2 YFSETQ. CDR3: CASSLAAESAVETQYF. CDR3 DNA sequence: TGCGCCAGCAGCTTGGCCGCGGAGTCGGCAGTTGAGACCCAGTACTTC.

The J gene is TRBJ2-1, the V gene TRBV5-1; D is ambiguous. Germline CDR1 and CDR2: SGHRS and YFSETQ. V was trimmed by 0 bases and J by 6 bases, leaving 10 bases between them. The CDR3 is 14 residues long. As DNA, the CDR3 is TGCGCCAGCAGCTTGGCCCCTGACGGCAATGAGCAGTTCTTC. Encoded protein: CASSLAPDGNEQFF.

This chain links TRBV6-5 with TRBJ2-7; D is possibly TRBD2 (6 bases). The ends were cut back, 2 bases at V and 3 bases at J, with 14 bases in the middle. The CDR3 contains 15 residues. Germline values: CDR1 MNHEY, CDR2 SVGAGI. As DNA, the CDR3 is TGTGCCAGCAGTTACGGTCAGGGCGGGATCTACGAGCAGTACTTC. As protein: CASSYGQGGIYEQYF.

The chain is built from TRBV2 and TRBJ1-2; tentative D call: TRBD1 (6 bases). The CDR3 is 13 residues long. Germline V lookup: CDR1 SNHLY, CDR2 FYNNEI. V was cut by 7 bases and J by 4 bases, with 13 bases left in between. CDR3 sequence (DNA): TGTGCCAGCATCCCGGACAGTTTCTATGGCTACACCTTC. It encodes CASIPDSFYGYTF.

For the CDR3, the DNA is TGTGCCAGCTCGTCGACCGGGACAGGGCTTTCCTCCTATAATTCACCCCTCCACTTT. Encoded protein: CASSSTGTGLSSYNSPLHF. The chain links TRBV18 to TRBJ1-6, with 9 nucleotides matching TRBD1. CDR1 KGHSH and CDR2 LQKENI come from the germline V gene. This CDR3 is built from 19 residues. The V gene end was trimmed by 6 bases and the J gene end by 0 bases; junction bases not matched to a gene: 12.

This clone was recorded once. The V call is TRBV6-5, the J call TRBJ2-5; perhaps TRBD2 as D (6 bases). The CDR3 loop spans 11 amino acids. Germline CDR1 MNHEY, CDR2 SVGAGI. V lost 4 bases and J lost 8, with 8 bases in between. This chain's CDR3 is CASSFSGTQYF. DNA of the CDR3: TGTGCCAGCAGTTTTAGCGGAACCCAGTACTTC.

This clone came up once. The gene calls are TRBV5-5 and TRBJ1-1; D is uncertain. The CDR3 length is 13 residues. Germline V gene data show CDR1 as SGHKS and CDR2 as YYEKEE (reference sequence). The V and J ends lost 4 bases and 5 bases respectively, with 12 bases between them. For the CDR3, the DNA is TGTGCCAGCAGCAATTCAGGTCTGACTGAAGCTTTCTTT. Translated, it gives CASSNSGLTEAFF.

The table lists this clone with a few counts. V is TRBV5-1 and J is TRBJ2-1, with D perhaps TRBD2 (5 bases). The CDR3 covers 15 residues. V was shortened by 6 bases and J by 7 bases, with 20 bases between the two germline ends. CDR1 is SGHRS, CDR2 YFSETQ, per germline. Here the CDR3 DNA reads TGCGCCAGCATCGTCGGGCCGGAACCGGGAAATGAGCAGTTCTTC. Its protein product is CASIVGPEPGNEQFF.

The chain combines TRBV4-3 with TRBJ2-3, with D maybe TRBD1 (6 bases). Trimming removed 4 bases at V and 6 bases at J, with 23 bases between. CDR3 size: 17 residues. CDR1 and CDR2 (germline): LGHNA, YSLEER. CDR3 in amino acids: CASSLNPSRGIGDTQYF. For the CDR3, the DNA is TGCGCCAGCAGCCTAAATCCGAGCAGGGGAATCGGGGATACGCAGTATTTT.